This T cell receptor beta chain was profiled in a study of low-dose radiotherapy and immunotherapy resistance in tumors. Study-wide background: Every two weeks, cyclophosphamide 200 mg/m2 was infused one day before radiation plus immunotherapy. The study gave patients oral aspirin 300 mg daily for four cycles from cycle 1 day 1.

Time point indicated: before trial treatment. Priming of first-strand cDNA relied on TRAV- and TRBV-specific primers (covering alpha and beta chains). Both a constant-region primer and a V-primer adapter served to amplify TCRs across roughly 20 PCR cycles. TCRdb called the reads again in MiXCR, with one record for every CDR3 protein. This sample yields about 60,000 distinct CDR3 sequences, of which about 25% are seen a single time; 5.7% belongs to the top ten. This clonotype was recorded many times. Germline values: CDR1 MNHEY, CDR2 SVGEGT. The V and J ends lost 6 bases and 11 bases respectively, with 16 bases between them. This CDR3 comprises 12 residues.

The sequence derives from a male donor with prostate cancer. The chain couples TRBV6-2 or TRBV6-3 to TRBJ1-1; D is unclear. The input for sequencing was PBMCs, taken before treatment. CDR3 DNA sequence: TGTGCCAGCAGCTCCGAGACCGAAAGGGCTTTCTTT. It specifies CASSSETERAFF.